This T cell receptor beta chain stems from a study of breast tumors, draining lymph nodes, adjacent tissues. Findings of the study overall: Tumors had less TCR diversity than lymph nodes, more than nontumor tissue. Compared with basal-like, luminal-like tumors shared significantly more repertoire with nontumor tissue. Most tumor T cells seemingly derive from lymph node, then expand in tumor.

TCRdb reanalysed the multiplex PCR reads using MiXCR and keeps one entry per CDR3 protein. The sample lists 200,000 to 250,000 distinct CDR3 sequences; less than 40% were seen once. This clonotype has a count of ten or more. The antigen is not known. CDR3 size: 14 residues. V lost 0 bases and J lost 4, with 10 bases in between. Germline lookup yields CDR1 SGHRS and CDR2 YFSETQ. Samples came from axillary lymph nodes draining the breast cancer. V gene TRBV5-1 combines with J gene TRBJ1-2; D not certain. The sequence derives from a female donor with breast cancer. Some clones in this sample may be carry-over from other donors' samples. Sequencing input: axillary lymph node tissue. The chain's CDR3 is CASSLGLGTYGYTF. The CDR3 coding sequence is TGCGCCAGCAGCTTGGGTCTGGGAACCTATGGCTACACCTTC.